These 14 T cell receptor beta chains were all obtained from the same sample, sequenced in a study of blood T cell repertoires in COVID-19. Sequencing was performed with immunoSEQ multiplex PCR; in TCRdb, only in-frame clones are kept and a portion is missing. Among around 250,000 clones listed, 70% to 90% were seen once. The sample comprised PBMCs or T cells enriched from blood (not recorded which). All receptors derive from a woman aged 50 to 60 who had recovered from COVID-19.

This clone was counted only a few times. The J gene is TRBJ1-1, the V gene TRBV7-9; D unclear. CDR3 length: 14 residues. The germline V gene has CDR1 SEHNR and CDR2 FQNEAQ (reference sequence). Deletions cut 2 bases from V and 6 bases from J, with 13 bases between. Here the CDR3 reads CASSLLIGLAEAFF. CDR3 DNA: TGTGCCAGCAGCTTATTAATCGGGTTGGCTGAAGCTTTCTTT.

The chain carries TRBV9 and TRBJ2-7; 7 bases fit TRBD1. CDR3 length equals 15 residues. Germline V gene data show CDR1 as SGDLS and CDR2 as YYNGEE. V lost 9 bases to trimming and J lost 4 bases; unmatched junction nucleotides: 16. The chain's CDR3 is CATALGDSPPYEQYF. The DNA for the CDR3 is TGTGCCACCGCACTTGGGGACAGCCCCCCGTACGAGCAGTACTTC.

About this clone itself: Different DNA sequences within this sample yield the same CDR3. In DNA, the CDR3 is TGCGCCAGCAGCCGGGGGACTAATGAAAAACTGTTTTTT. It is translated as CASSRGTNEKLFF. The chain joins TRBV5-1 to TRBJ1-4; D possibly corresponds to TRBD1 (5 bases). Between the trimmed V and J ends, which lost 4 bases and 2 bases, there was a span of 6 bases. The V gene's germline CDR1 is SGHRS and CDR2 YFSETQ. CDR3 length: 13 amino acids. Full variable domain (outside the CDR3, taken from reference TRBV5-1 and TRBJ1-4): KAGVTQTPRYLIKTRGQQVTLSCSPISGHRSVSWYQQTPGQGLQFLFEYFSETQRNKGNFPGRFSGRQFSNSRSEMNVSTLELGDSALYLCASSRGTNEKLFFGSGTQLSVL.

The CDR3 region is CASNPGHVTSGNTIYF. The CDR3 DNA sequence: TGTGCCAGCAATCCTGGGCACGTAACCTCTGGAAACACCATATATTTT. This rearrangement joins TRBV3-1 (or the pseudogene TRBV3-2) to TRBJ1-3; unclear D gene. Deletions cut 7 bases from V and 0 bases from J, with 16 bases between. CDR1 and CDR2 from the germline V gene are LGHDT and YNNKEL (reference sequence). The CDR3 totals 16 residues.

This clone was counted a single time. V usage is TRBV25-1 and J usage is TRBJ2-5; 9 bases are a match to TRBD2. CDR3 length: 16 amino acids. V lost 1 base, J lost 1 base, and 4 bases stayed unmatched. CDR1 is MGHDK and CDR2 is SYGVNS in the germline V gene. CDR3: CASSEFASGAQETQYF. For the CDR3, the DNA is TGTGCCAGCAGTGAATTTGCTAGCGGGGCCCAAGAGACCCAGTACTTC.

CDR3 nucleotide sequence: TGTGCCAGCAGTTTCTCGACAGGGGGGATTTCTGAAGCTTTCTTT. Translation gives CASSFSTGGISEAFF. This chain joins TRBV27 and TRBJ1-1, with TRBD1 identical over 9 bases. The CDR3 extends over 15 amino acids. V lost 3 bases and J lost 6; bases outside the gene matches: 8. Germline V gives CDR1 MNHEY, CDR2 SMNVEV (reference sequence).

This CDR3 is CASSNRGRVTEAFF. CDR3 bases: TGTGCCAGTAGTAACAGGGGGCGGGTTACTGAAGCTTTCTTT. V gene TRBV19 combines with J gene TRBJ1-1; 9 positions agree with TRBD1. Germline values: CDR1 LNHDA, CDR2 SQIVND (reference sequence). V was clipped by 4 bases and J by 5 bases; unmatched bases: 5. This CDR3 has 14 amino acids.

V and J are TRBV5-1 and TRBJ2-1; D unclear. Germline loops: CDR1 SGHRS, CDR2 YFSETQ. Trimming cost V 0 bases and J 7 bases, with 8 bases left between them. The CDR3 extends over 13 amino acids. The CDR3 here is CASSLELSNEQFF. CDR3 sequence (DNA): TGCGCCAGCAGCTTGGAACTTTCGAATGAGCAGTTCTTC.

This chain connects TRBV5-4 to TRBJ2-7; 11 nucleotides agree with TRBD1. Germline assignment: CDR1 SGHNT and CDR2 YYREEE (reference sequence). This CDR3 is 16 amino acids long. V dropped 0 bases and J dropped 9; count of bases not matched to a gene: 11. The CDR3 sequence is CASSLGAAGQGAMQYF. DNA of the CDR3: TGTGCCAGCAGCTTGGGGGCCGCTGGACAGGGGGCTATGCAGTACTTC.

V usage is TRBV19 and J usage is TRBJ2-1, with 7 positions matching TRBD1. CDR3 length: 14 residues. V dropped 9 bases and J dropped 4; count of bases not matched to a gene: 9. Germline V gives CDR1 LNHDA, CDR2 SQIVND (reference sequence). CDR3 nucleotides: TGTGCCAGCAAGGGGACAGCGACATACAATGAGCAGTTCTTC. Translation gives CASKGTATYNEQFF.

The J gene is TRBJ2-7, the V gene TRBV15; D perhaps matches TRBD1 (6 bases). V lost 0 bases and J lost 4, with 16 bases in between. This CDR3 contains 16 residues. CDR1 LNHNV and CDR2 YYDKDF come from the germline V gene (reference sequence). CDR3 sequence: CATSREQGPVLYEQYF. In nucleotides, the CDR3 is TGTGCCACCAGCAGAGAACAGGGCCCAGTCCTATACGAGCAGTACTTC.

V is TRBV28 and J is TRBJ1-2; TRBD1 agrees at 11 bases. Unmatched junction bases numbered 11, after V lost 6 bases and J lost 11 bases. CDR3 length: 14 amino acids. In germline, CDR1 is MDHEN, CDR2 SYDVKM. CDR3 residues: CASRPPGQGGRYTF. The CDR3 nucleotides read TGTGCCAGCAGGCCGCCGGGACAGGGGGGACGGTACACCTTC.

The V gene is TRBV4-1, the J gene TRBJ2-7; D ambiguous. Per germline, CDR1 MGHRA and CDR2 YSYEKL. CDR3 length equals 16 residues. With 0 bases removed from V and 0 bases from J, the gap between germline ends came to 12 bases. Written as DNA, the CDR3 is TGCGCCAGCAGCCAAGACTTTGGCAGTCTCTCCTACGAGCAGTACTTC. This gives the protein CASSQDFGSLSYEQYF.

J is TRBJ2-3 and V is TRBV28; D not resolved. V lost 4 bases, J lost 4 bases, and 15 bases lay in between. The CDR3 has 15 amino acids. The germline CDR1 and CDR2 sequences are MDHEN and SYDVKM. For the CDR3, the DNA is TGTGCCAGCAGTTCCCCCATGCAGGAATCAGATACGCAGTATTTT. Protein product: CASSSPMQESDTQYF.